The 21 T cell receptor beta chains listed next were all sequenced from one sample in a study of tumor-infiltrating lymphocytes in primary liver carcinoma. Synthesis of TCR beta cDNA was carried out from about 0.55 ug total RNA with a constant-region primer. Employing slightly modified ARM-PCR, three nested multiplex PCR rounds were run, and these gave rise to the TCR beta libraries. Forward primers for TRBV1-TRBV30 and a C-beta reverse primer served the first two PCR rounds, at 10 cycles each. TCRdb re-derived calls from the multiplex PCR reads in MiXCR, one entry per CDR3 protein. The data contain 310,000 or so distinct CDR3 sequences, around three fifths of them singletons. Alongside blood RNA obtained from unsorted whole blood, germline DNA was also extracted. Source material: peripheral blood. The receptor source for this set is a man in his forties with primary liver carcinoma and hepatitis B virus infection.

This chain connects TRBV6-5 to TRBJ2-1; TRBD2 matches at 7 bases. The CDR3 is made up of 12 amino acids. Germline values: CDR1 MNHEY, CDR2 SVGAGI. The chain's CDR3 is CVSRSTSTEQFF. The CDR3 nucleotides read TGTGTTAGCAGGTCGACTAGCACGGAGCAGTTCTTC.

Concerning this clonotype itself: A much larger clone differs from this one at a single base, so this may be a read error. The chain combines TRBV12-3 or TRBV12-4 with TRBJ2-7, with D possibly TRBD1 on 6 matching bases. The CDR3 sequence is 16 residues long. V was trimmed by 5 bases and J by 1 base, leaving 18 bases between them. The CDR3 sequence: CASSIGPGTHSYEQYF. The CDR3 bases are TGTGCCAGCAGTATAGGACCCGGGACACATTCCTACGAGCAGTACTTC.

This clonotype occurred a few times. The genes are TRBV7-8 and TRBJ2-1, with D hard to call. Germline CDR1 is SGHVS and CDR2 is FQNEAQ. The CDR3 has 13 amino acids. Trimming shortened V by 1 base and J by 9 bases, and 10 bases separated the two germline ends. The CDR3 reads CASSLGAASEQFF. The CDR3 nucleotides read TGTGCCAGCAGCTTAGGAGCAGCGAGTGAGCAGTTCTTC.

In regard to this clonotype: Since no conserved phenylalanine or tryptophan closes the CDR3, a read error is the likely cause. The chain links TRBV6-6 to TRBJ1-1; D uncertain. Germline assignment: CDR1 MNHNY and CDR2 SVGAGI (reference sequence). V lost 6 bases, J lost 3 bases, and 17 bases lay in between. The CDR3 runs 15 residues. The CDR3 DNA reads TGTGCCAGCAGCCCCGAGAGGACGGCCGACACTGAAGCTTTCCTT. Its protein is CASSPERTADTEAFL.

The CDR3 nucleotides are TGTGCCAGCAGTGAAGAGAGCGAGACAGGGTGTCTAGCGGTCGGGACAGATACGCAGTATTTT. This codes for CASSEESETGCLAVGTDTQYF. V usage is TRBV6-1 and J usage is TRBJ2-3, with D perhaps assigned TRBD1 or TRBD2 (7 bases each). Germline V gene sequence: CDR1 MNHNS, CDR2 SASEGT. V shed 1 base and J shed 3 bases, with 29 bases lying between them. This CDR3 is built from 21 residues.

The sample holds a few counts of this clonotype. This rearrangement joins TRBV6-2 or TRBV6-3 to TRBJ1-1; D unclear. Trimming removed 1 base at V and 7 bases at J, with 19 bases between. This CDR3 has 16 amino acids. Germline CDR1 is MNHEY and CDR2 is SVGEGT. The CDR3 sequence is CASSYFEDLFYGEAFF. DNA for the CDR3: TGTGCCAGCAGTTACTTCGAAGATCTTTTTTATGGTGAAGCTTTCTTT.

With respect to this clonotype: A much larger clone lies a single base off, so this may be a read error. CDR3: CTSRGLAGTYNEQFF. In DNA, the CDR3 is TGTACCAGCAGGGGACTAGCGGGTACCTACAATGAGCAGTTCTTC. The rearrangement joins TRBV12-3 or TRBV12-4 to TRBJ2-1; 12 bases align to TRBD2. This CDR3 is 15 amino acids long.

On this clonotype itself: One end of the junction varies from germline; a read error may be responsible. This chain connects TRBV11-2 to TRBJ2-1; no definite D call. Germline assignment: CDR1 SGHAT and CDR2 FQNNGV. This CDR3 contains 15 residues. DNA of the CDR3: TGTACCAGCAGCTTACGGCTAGTAGATTTGAATGGGCAGTTCTTC. This translates into CTSSLRLVDLNGQFF.

As to this clonotype: A much larger clonotype is one base distant, so this may be a read error. The V gene is TRBV6-5, the J gene TRBJ2-4; 9 nucleotides line up with TRBD1. Per germline, CDR1 MNHEY and CDR2 SVGAGI. CDR3 length equals 13 residues. CDR3 residues: CVSRQDTGGTQYF. The DNA for the CDR3 is TGTGTCAGCAGACAGGATACAGGGGGCACTCAGTACTTC.

This clonotype was counted a few times. The genes are TRBV7-9 and TRBJ2-7; D gene ambiguous. The CDR3 covers 12 residues. Trimming shortened V by 0 bases and J by 11 bases, and 11 bases separated the two germline ends. The germline CDR1 and CDR2 sequences are SEHNR and FQNEAQ (reference sequence). The CDR3 here is CASSLARAREYF. The CDR3 coding sequence is TGTGCCAGCAGCTTAGCTCGGGCAAGGGAGTACTTC.

The chain has TRBV28 and TRBJ1-2; D is possibly TRBD1 (6 bases). CDR1 and CDR2 (germline): MDHEN, SYDVKM. V lost 10 bases and J 2 bases, leaving 14 bases between the germline ends. The length of the CDR3 is 13 residues. The CDR3 sequence: CATMRDTNYGYTF. The CDR3 coding sequence is TGTGCCACGATGAGGGACACAAACTATGGCTACACCTTC.

Remarks on this clonotype: One end of the junction varies from germline; a read error may be responsible. The V and J genes are TRBV11-2 and TRBJ2-3; D call uncertain. The germline gives CDR1 SGHAT, CDR2 FQNNGV. The CDR3 has 16 residues. This chain's CDR3 is CACSLAMTPGTDTQYF. CDR3 sequence (DNA): TGTGCCTGCAGCTTAGCAATGACGCCTGGCACAGATACTCAGTATTTT.

The chain combines TRBV11-3 with TRBJ2-5; 7 nucleotides match TRBD2. CDR3 length: 15 residues. V shed 9 bases, J shed 4 bases, and the junction held 14 bases outside the gene matches. Germline V lookup: CDR1 SGHNT, CDR2 YENEEA. CDR3 in DNA: TGTGCCAGTAGCCCGGGGCGAGCGGGACGAGAGACCCAGTACTTC. Its protein product is CASSPGRAGRETQYF.

This clonotype was recorded at least ten times. The junction and the germline gene differ at one end; a read error may be behind it. The chain uses TRBV4-2 and TRBJ2-3; 11 bases agree with TRBD2. This CDR3 region has 14 residues. Germline CDR1 LGHNA, CDR2 YNFKEQ. CDR3 sequence (DNA): TGTGCCAGCAGCCAAGATCACACTAGCGGGAGTCGGGATTTT. This sequence encodes CASSQDHTSGSRDF.

Of note for this clonotype: A single base separates this from a much larger clone, so it may be a read error. The J gene is TRBJ2-1, the V gene TRBV6-2 or TRBV6-3; the match to TRBD2 covers 12 bases. The CDR3 extends over 17 amino acids. Per the germline V gene, CDR1 is MNHEY and CDR2 is SVGEGT. Germline trimming cut 2 bases from V and 9 bases from J; bases unmatched to any gene: 11. The DNA of the CDR3 is TGTGCCAGCAGTTACCCACCCGTGACTAGCGGGAGTTTTGAGCAGTTCTTC. Encoded protein: CASSYPPVTSGSFEQFF.

As concerns this clonotype: A much larger clone lies a single base off, so this may be a read error. V usage is TRBV10-3 and J usage is TRBJ1-5; 7 positions agree with TRBD1. Germline CDR1 and CDR2: ENHRY and SYGVKD. With V trimmed by 8 bases and J by 0 bases, 7 bases remained unmatched. The CDR3 covers 15 residues. The CDR3 loop is CAIGDSANSNQPQHF. The DNA for the CDR3 is TGTGCCATCGGGGACAGTGCCAATAGCAATCAGCCCCAGCATTTT.

This clonotype has at least ten counts. The rearrangement uses TRBV10-3 and TRBJ1-5, with a tentative D call TRBD1 (6 bases). V was clipped by 5 bases and J by 4 bases, with 6 bases between them. This CDR3 has 12 residues. From germline, CDR1 is ENHRY and CDR2 SYGVKD. CDR3 amino acids: CAISQGNQPQHF. CDR3 coding DNA: TGTGCCATCAGTCAGGGGAATCAGCCCCAGCATTTT.

At least ten counts were recorded for this clonotype. Here the CDR3 DNA reads TGCGCCAGCAGCCCCGAGGACGGGAGTAGCGGGACCCAGTACTTC. This encodes CASSPEDGSSGTQYF. J is TRBJ2-5 and V is TRBV4-1; tentative D call: TRBD2 (6 bases). The CDR3 has 15 amino acids. Germline V gives CDR1 MGHRA, CDR2 YSYEKL. Trimming pared 4 bases from V and 7 bases from J, leaving 19 bases between.

V is TRBV5-6 and J is TRBJ2-1; D remains unclear. Germline CDR1 is SGHDT and CDR2 is YYEEEE. CDR3 length: 11 residues. V was pared by 4 bases and J by 6 bases, with 5 bases between. CDR3 loop: CASSVSNEQFF. Here the CDR3 DNA reads TGTGCCAGCAGCGTCAGCAATGAGCAGTTCTTC. Filled out from reference TRBV5-6 and TRBJ2-1, the complete variable domain reads DAGVTQSPTHLIKTRGQQVTLRCSPKSGHDTVSWYQQALGQGPQFIFQYYEEEERQRGNFPDRFSGHQFPNYSSELNVNALLLGDSALYLCASSVSNEQFFGPGTRLTVL.

The genes are TRBV11-2 and TRBJ2-5; 10 bases map to TRBD2. Germline CDR1 and CDR2: SGHAT and FQNNGV. The J segment lost 4 bases and the V segment lost 9 bases, leaving 11 bases of the junction unmatched. There are 15 residues in the CDR3. CDR3 protein: CASSMILAGRETQYF. The CDR3 DNA follows: TGTGCCAGTAGCATGATACTAGCGGGGCGAGAGACCCAGTACTTC.

The chain joins TRBV6-2 or TRBV6-3 to TRBJ2-1; maybe TRBD2 (6 bases). V gave up 9 bases and J gave up 15 bases, with 27 bases separating them. CDR1 and CDR2 from the germline V gene are MNHEY and SVGEGT. CDR3 length: 14 amino acids. CDR3: CASSKVGRAAGSFF. CDR3 sequence (DNA): TGTGCCAGTAGCAAAGTGGGAAGGGCGGCGGGATCGTTCTTC.